The entry below describes one T cell receptor (beta chain). Its antigen is not identified. Germline values: CDR1 SGHDT, CDR2 YYEEEE. The CDR3 sequence is 16 residues long. The junction had 11 bases not matched to a gene; V was cut back by 4 bases and J by 7 bases. These data belong to a study of OX40 agonist ivuxolimab in advanced cancers. Study observations and caveats: Undetermined was the antigen specificity of the expanded peripheral T cells.

Sequencing was performed with immunoSEQ multiplex PCR; in TCRdb, only in-frame clones are kept and a portion is missing. This table holds 77,000 or so clones, around 91% found once. This sequence originates from an adult with an advanced solid tumor such as melanoma, head and neck, liver or kidney cancer. The chain joins TRBV5-6 to TRBJ2-1; TRBD1 matches 10 bases. This specimen was CD4+ or CD8+ T cells sorted from blood, taken in a trial of the OX40 agonist ivuxolimab. The CDR3 DNA follows: TGTGCCAGCAGCCGATTGCGGGACAGGGGAGGGAATGAGCAGTTCTTC. Translating gives CASSRLRDRGGNEQFF.